The next 15 T cell receptor beta chains were all read from a single sample in a study of cytomegalovirus exposure and HLA in healthy donors listed by TCRdb under 2017. The library came from the immunoSEQ multiplex PCR assay. For the multiplex PCR, a mixture combining 60 forward primers for TCR Vbeta segments and 13 reverse primers for TCR Jbeta segments was used. Here the immuneACCESS table is served through TCRdb, limited to in-frame sequences with V and J called. Missing clones are a known gap in these copies; in checked studies unresolved V genes cover under half, and the rest lacks a known reason. The sample table holds some 99,000 clones, of which less than 80% were seen once. The leading ten clones occupy 2% to 2.5% of the sample. The sequencing sample was made of PBMCs. The receptors stem from a middle-aged man in good health and CMV-seronegative.

This chain connects TRBV6-5 to TRBJ1-1, with a possible D match to TRBD1 (6 bases). CDR3 length equals 14 residues. Trimming cost V 0 bases and J 4 bases, with 9 bases left between them. CDR1 and CDR2 (germline): MNHEY, SVGAGI. DNA for the CDR3: TGTGCCAGCAGTTACTCGGGACATACCACTGAAGCTTTCTTT. This codes for CASSYSGHTTEAFF.

This chain links TRBV19 with TRBJ1-5; 8 bases line up with TRBD1. The ends lost 6 bases at V and 0 bases at J; junction bases unmatched: 10. The germline V gene encodes CDR1 LNHDA and CDR2 SQIVND (reference sequence). The length of the CDR3 is 17 residues. The chain's CDR3 is CASRPGDRRFSNQPQHF. The DNA of the CDR3 is TGTGCCAGTAGGCCGGGGGACAGGAGATTTAGCAATCAGCCCCAGCATTTT. The complete variable domain, with remaining parts taken from reference TRBV19 and TRBJ1-5, reads DGGITQSPKYLFRKEGQNVTLSCEQNLNHDAMYWYRQDPGQGLRLIYYSQIVNDFQKGDIAEGYSVSREKKESFPLTVTSAQKNPTAFYLCASRPGDRRFSNQPQHFGDGTRLSIL.

This chain links TRBV7-3 with TRBJ2-3, with 12 nucleotides matching TRBD1. The trim removed 5 bases at V and 7 bases at J, leaving 7 bases unmatched. The CDR3 length is 15 residues. Germline CDR1 SGHTA, CDR2 FQGTGA. CDR3 sequence reads: CASSRGQGALNTQYF. The CDR3 region has the DNA TGTGCCAGCAGCCGGGGACAGGGGGCGCTTAATACGCAGTATTTT. The complete variable domain, with remaining parts taken from reference TRBV7-3 and TRBJ2-3, reads GAGVSQTPSNKVTEKGKYVELRCDPISGHTALYWYRQSLGQGPEFLIYFQGTGAADDSGLPNDRFFAVRPEGSVSTLKIQRTERGDSAVYLCASSRGQGALNTQYFGPGTRLTVL.

The chain uses TRBV11-2 and TRBJ2-7; a possible D gene is TRBD2 (6 bases). Germline V lookup: CDR1 SGHAT, CDR2 FQNNGV. V dropped 4 bases and J dropped 3 bases, with 13 bases sitting between them. This CDR3 contains 14 residues. This CDR3 is CASSSTGLGYEQYF. DNA of the CDR3: TGTGCCAGCAGCTCGACGGGACTCGGCTACGAGCAGTACTTC.

The V gene is TRBV5-5, the J gene TRBJ1-2, with no clear D. Trimming took off 1 base at V and 0 bases at J, with 13 bases between the two ends. This CDR3 comprises 16 residues. Germline CDR1 reads SGHKS; CDR2 reads YYEKEE (reference sequence). CDR3 sequence reads: CASSLRLTATNYGYTF. CDR3 sequence (DNA): TGTGCCAGCAGCTTGAGGCTTACAGCCACTAACTATGGCTACACCTTC.

The chain uses TRBV18 and TRBJ1-6; the match to TRBD1 covers 8 bases. V was pared by 3 bases and J by 7 bases, with 5 bases of the junction left unmatched. CDR3 length equals 15 residues. Germline CDR1 is KGHSH and CDR2 is LQKENI. The CDR3 region is CASSPDRGTNSPLHF. The CDR3 DNA is TGTGCCAGCTCACCTGACAGGGGCACAAATTCACCCCTCCACTTT.

The CDR3 nucleotides are TGCAGCGTTGAAGAAAAAACAACACCCTACGAGCAGTACTTC. This codes for CSVEEKTTPYEQYF. The rearrangement joins TRBV29-1 to TRBJ2-7; no clear D. The germline gives CDR1 SQVTM, CDR2 ANQGSEA. With 0 bases removed from V and 2 bases from J, the gap between germline ends came to 11 bases. The CDR3 contains 14 residues.

The chain combines TRBV6-4 with TRBJ1-1, with 8 bases aligning to TRBD1. Unmatched junction bases numbered 4, after V lost 6 bases and J lost 1 base. This CDR3 comprises 14 residues. CDR1 is MRHNA and CDR2 is SNTAGT in the germline V gene. The CDR3 is CASSVTGENTEAFF. CDR3 coding DNA: TGTGCCAGCAGCGTGACAGGGGAGAACACTGAAGCTTTCTTT.

V and J are TRBV30 and TRBJ2-6; 7 bases agree with TRBD1. Germline V gene data show CDR1 as GTSNPN and CDR2 as SVGIG (reference sequence). This CDR3 contains 16 residues. V dropped 3 bases and J dropped 1; count of bases not matched to a gene: 6. This chain's CDR3 is CAWSWDSQSGANVLTF. CDR3 nucleotide sequence: TGTGCCTGGAGCTGGGACAGCCAATCTGGGGCCAACGTCCTGACTTTC.

The chain employs TRBV7-9 and TRBJ2-3; no reliable D call. Deletions cut 8 bases from V and 0 bases from J, with 9 bases between. Per the germline V gene, CDR1 is SEHNR and CDR2 is FQNEAQ (reference sequence). The CDR3 loop spans 13 amino acids. The CDR3 spells CASLPYSTDTQYF. The CDR3 DNA is TGTGCCAGCCTCCCTTATAGCACAGATACGCAGTATTTT.

This chain uses TRBV18 with TRBJ2-2, with a tentative D call TRBD1 (6 bases). CDR1 KGHSH and CDR2 LQKENI come from the germline V gene. Between the trimmed V and J ends, which lost 6 bases and 6 bases, there was a span of 17 bases. The CDR3 has 15 residues. CDR3: CASSPTGTLSGELFF. CDR3 coding DNA: TGTGCCAGCTCTCCTACAGGGACGCTTTCCGGGGAGCTGTTTTTT.

The rearrangement links TRBV29-1 to TRBJ2-7; 11 bases align to TRBD1. The trim removed 8 bases at V and 4 bases at J, leaving 7 bases unmatched. The CDR3 covers 13 residues. Germline loops: CDR1 SQVTM, CDR2 ANQGSEA. In nucleotides, the CDR3 is TGCAGCATACCGGGACAGGGGGTGTACGAGCAGTACTTC. Translating gives CSIPGQGVYEQYF.

This clone appeared once. The chain uses TRBV4-3 and TRBJ1-3; 7 nucleotides match TRBD1. Trimming cost V 4 bases and J 2 bases; bases outside gene matches: 11. Germline loops: CDR1 LGHNA, CDR2 YSLEER. CDR3 size: 17 residues. The CDR3 region is CASSRDMTGTAGNTIYF. Written as DNA, the CDR3 is TGCGCCAGCAGCCGAGACATGACAGGGACAGCTGGAAACACCATATATTTT.

This clone was counted a few times. V and J are TRBV5-1 and TRBJ2-7, with 10 bases aligning to TRBD1. Germline loops: CDR1 SGHRS, CDR2 YFSETQ. This CDR3 comprises 16 residues. Unmatched junction bases numbered 8, after V lost 5 bases and J lost 0 bases. The CDR3 region is CASSSGQGQSSYEQYF. CDR3 DNA sequence: TGCGCCAGCAGTTCGGGACAGGGGCAAAGCTCCTACGAGCAGTACTTC.

This chain joins TRBV4-1 and TRBJ1-4; TRBD1 aligns across 10 bases. Germline V gene sequence: CDR1 MGHRA, CDR2 YSYEKL. The CDR3 spans 15 residues. V dropped 3 bases and J dropped 7; count of bases not matched to a gene: 5. CDR3 protein: CASSHSGTGAEKLFF. CDR3 sequence (DNA): TGCGCCAGCAGCCATTCCGGGACAGGGGCTGAAAAACTGTTTTTT.